Below, 5 T cell receptor beta chains from the same sample are listed, as sequenced in a study of patients and donors after allogeneic stem cell transplantation. TCRdb fed the RT-PCR reads into MiXCR, producing one record per CDR3 protein. The profile shows around 200,000 distinct CDR3 sequences, roughly 38% of them singletons. Sequenced material: blood, either unsorted or a sorted T cell fraction (not recorded which). These receptor sequences come from a human donor who was either an allogeneic HSCT recipient or a stem cell or donor lymphocyte infusion donor (not recorded which). It is not recorded whose cells these are; they may come from a transplant donor.

This clonotype was recorded a few times. This rearrangement joins TRBV6-5 to TRBJ2-2; no clear D gene. Germline V gives CDR1 MNHEY, CDR2 SVGAGI. V was cut by 7 bases and J by 0 bases, with 15 bases left in between. The CDR3 loop spans 16 amino acids. The CDR3 is CASMIGPATNTGELFF. The CDR3 DNA sequence: TGTGCCAGCATGATTGGTCCGGCAACGAACACCGGGGAGCTGTTTTTT.

This clonotype was detected ten times or more. The V call is TRBV12-3 or TRBV12-4, the J call TRBJ1-5, with D uncertain. This CDR3 is built from 14 residues. The germline V and J ends were trimmed by 2 bases and 7 bases, with 12 bases remaining between them. The CDR3 DNA reads TGTGCCAGCAGTTTAATGGGAAATGGGCAGCCCCAGCATTTT. This sequence encodes CASSLMGNGQPQHF.

The chain links TRBV19 to TRBJ2-7, with D possibly TRBD2 on 7 matching bases. Per the germline V gene, CDR1 is LNHDA and CDR2 is SQIVND (reference sequence). This CDR3 contains 15 residues. V was cut by 1 base and J by 3 bases, with 13 bases left in between. In DNA form, the CDR3 reads TGTGCCAGTAGTATAGGGGCGGGGGCCCACTACGAGCAGTACTTC. Protein product: CASSIGAGAHYEQYF.

This chain joins TRBV5-1 and TRBJ1-1, with D maybe TRBD1 (5 bases). Germline values: CDR1 SGHRS, CDR2 YFSETQ. The CDR3 contains 13 residues. V lost 5 bases and J lost 5, with 13 bases in between. CDR3 region: CASSVEGQTEAFF. The CDR3 nucleotides read TGCGCCAGCAGTGTCGAGGGGCAAACTGAAGCTTTCTTT.

V is TRBV29-1 and J is TRBJ1-4; TRBD1 is a possible D gene (5 bases). V was trimmed by 4 bases and J by 7 bases, leaving 19 bases between them. Germline CDR1 and CDR2: SQVTM and ANQGSEA. CDR3 length equals 15 residues. The CDR3 DNA is TGCAGCGTTGGACAGTCGTCGGCCCTTGGTGAAAAACTGTTTTTT. Protein product: CSVGQSSALGEKLFF.